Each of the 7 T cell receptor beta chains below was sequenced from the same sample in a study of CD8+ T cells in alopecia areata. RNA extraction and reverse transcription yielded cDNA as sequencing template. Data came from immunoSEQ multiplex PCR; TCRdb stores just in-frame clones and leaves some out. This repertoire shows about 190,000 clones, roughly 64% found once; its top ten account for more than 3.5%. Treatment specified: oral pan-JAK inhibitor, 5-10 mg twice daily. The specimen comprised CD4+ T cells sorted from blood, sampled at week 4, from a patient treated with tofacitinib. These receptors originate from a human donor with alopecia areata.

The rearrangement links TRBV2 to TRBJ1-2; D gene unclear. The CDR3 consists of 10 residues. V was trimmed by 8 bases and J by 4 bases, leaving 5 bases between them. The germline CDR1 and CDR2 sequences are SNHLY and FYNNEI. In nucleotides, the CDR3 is TGTGCCAGCCGGTTCTATGGCTACACCTTC. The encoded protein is CASRFYGYTF.

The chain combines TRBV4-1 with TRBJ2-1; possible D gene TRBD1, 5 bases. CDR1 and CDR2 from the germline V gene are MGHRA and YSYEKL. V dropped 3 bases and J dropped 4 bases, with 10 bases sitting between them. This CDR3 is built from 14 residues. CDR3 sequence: CASSQGPGYNEQFF. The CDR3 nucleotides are TGCGCCAGCAGCCAGGGGCCAGGATACAATGAGCAGTTCTTC.

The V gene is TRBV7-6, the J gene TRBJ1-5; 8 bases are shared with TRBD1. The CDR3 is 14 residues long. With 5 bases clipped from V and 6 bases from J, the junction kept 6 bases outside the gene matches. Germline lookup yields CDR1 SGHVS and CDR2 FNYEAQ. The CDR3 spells CASSARTGSQPQHF. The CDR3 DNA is TGTGCCAGCAGCGCCCGGACAGGGAGTCAGCCCCAGCATTTT. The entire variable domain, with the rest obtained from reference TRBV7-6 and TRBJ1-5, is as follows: GAGVSQSPRYKVTKRGQDVALRCDPISGHVSLYWYRQALGQGPEFLTYFNYEAQQDKSGLPNDRFSAERPEGSISTLTIQRTEQRDSAMYRCASSARTGSQPQHFGDGTRLSIL.

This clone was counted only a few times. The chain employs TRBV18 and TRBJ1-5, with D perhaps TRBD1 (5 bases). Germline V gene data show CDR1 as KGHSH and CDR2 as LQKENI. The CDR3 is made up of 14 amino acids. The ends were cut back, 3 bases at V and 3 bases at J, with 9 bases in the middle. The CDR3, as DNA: TGTGCCAGCTCACCGGGGGGGGACAATCAGCCCCAGCATTTT. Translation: CASSPGGDNQPQHF.

The CDR3: CASSLEFGSTEAFF. In DNA, the CDR3 is TGCGCCAGCAGCCTGGAATTTGGGAGCACTGAAGCTTTCTTT. This sequence joins TRBV5-1 and TRBJ1-1; D ambiguous. The CDR3 has 14 amino acids. Trimming removed 4 bases at V and 4 bases at J, with 14 bases between. Germline V CDR1 and CDR2: SGHRS, YFSETQ.

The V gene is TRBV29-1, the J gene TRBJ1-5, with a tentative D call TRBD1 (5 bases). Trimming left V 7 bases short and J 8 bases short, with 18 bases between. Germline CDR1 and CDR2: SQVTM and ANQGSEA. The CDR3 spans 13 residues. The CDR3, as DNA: TGCAGCGCCTTGGGGGGGATACCTAAGCCCCAGCATTTT. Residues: CSALGGIPKPQHF.

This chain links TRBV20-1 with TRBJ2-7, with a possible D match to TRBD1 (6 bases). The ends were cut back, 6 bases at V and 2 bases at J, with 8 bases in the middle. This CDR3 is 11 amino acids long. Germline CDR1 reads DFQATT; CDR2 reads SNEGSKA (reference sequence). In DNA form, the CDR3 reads TGCAGTGCGGGGGCTACCTACGAGCAGTACTTC. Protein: CSAGATYEQYF.